The rows below give T cell receptor beta chains drawn from one sample of a study of blood T cells in healthy people across ages. TCRdb recomputed calls from the 5' RACE reads with MiXCR, one row per CDR3 protein. The table has about 730,000 distinct CDR3 sequences, about 40% seen once. The sample was blood. The receptor set was obtained from a woman aged 60 to 75 in good health. Both conserved end residues are part of each CDR3. D genes are given only for firm matches. Some rows mark clone size as missing; the rest say once, few, many or name a class of expanded clone.

CDR3 DNA: TGTGCCAGCAGCCGTAGCGGGGGAGACGCTGATACGCAGTATTTT; CDR3 protein: CASSRSGGDADTQYF; D gene: TRBD2; V gene: TRBV7-3; J gene: TRBJ2-3; clone size: few
CDR3 DNA: TGCGCCAGCAGCCAAGATGGAGGGGGCGATTCTCATCAGTACTTC; CDR3 protein: CASSQDGGGDSHQYF; D gene: .; V gene: TRBV4-3; J gene: TRBJ2-4; clone size: many
CDR3 DNA: TGTGCCAGCAGTTACCGGACTAGCGGGTCCCACAATGAGCAGTTCTTC; CDR3 protein: CASSYRTSGSHNEQFF; D gene: TRBD2; V gene: TRBV6-5; J gene: TRBJ2-1; clone size: few
CDR3 DNA: TGTGCCACCATACGTGGGGGGAGGACAGATACGCAGTATTTT; CDR3 protein: CATIRGGRTDTQYF; D gene: .; V gene: TRBV10-3; J gene: TRBJ2-3; clone size: few
CDR3 DNA: TGTGCCAGCGCGGGAGAGGGGGAGACCCAGTACTTC; CDR3 protein: CASAGEGETQYF; D gene: TRBD2; V gene: TRBV7-9; J gene: TRBJ2-5; clone size: .
CDR3 DNA: TGTGCCAGCACCTTAGGGACTAGCGCTTCCTACGAGCAGTACTTC; CDR3 protein: CASTLGTSASYEQYF; D gene: TRBD2; V gene: TRBV28; J gene: TRBJ2-7; clone size: few
CDR3 DNA: TGCAGTGCTAGGATTGAGGGGGTATCCTACGAGCAGTACTTC; CDR3 protein: CSARIEGVSYEQYF; D gene: .; V gene: TRBV20-1; J gene: TRBJ2-7; clone size: .
CDR3 DNA: TGTGCCACGAAGAAGGTATTTTCTAGCGCAGATACGCAGTATTTT; CDR3 protein: CATKKVFSSADTQYF; D gene: .; V gene: TRBV6-5; J gene: TRBJ2-3; clone size: .
CDR3 DNA: TGTGCCAGCAGCTTAGATGCCGAGTCCTACGAGCAGTACTTC; CDR3 protein: CASSLDAESYEQYF; D gene: .; V gene: TRBV7-6; J gene: TRBJ2-7; clone size: few
CDR3 DNA: TGCGCCAGCAGGACAGCTTACAATGAGCAGTTCTTC; CDR3 protein: CASRTAYNEQFF; D gene: .; V gene: TRBV5-1; J gene: TRBJ2-1; clone size: few
CDR3 DNA: TGTGCCAGCAGCACTTCCCCGGGACTAGCGGCTGACAATGAGCAGTTCTTC; CDR3 protein: CASSTSPGLAADNEQFF; D gene: TRBD2; V gene: TRBV6-6; J gene: TRBJ2-1; clone size: few